This TCR beta chain was profiled in a study of T cell responses to AZD1222 COVID-19 vaccine. About the study: Second-dose groups at about 4 or about 12 weeks were pooled. Study results and limitations: The number of AZD1222 recipients seropositive at baseline was only six.

Generated by immunoSEQ multiplex PCR, the TCRdb table keeps only in-frame clones and is missing some. The sample lists over 90,000 clones, approximately 90% occurring once. Turning to this clone: Its antigen is as yet unknown.

The TCR sequence derives from an adult in good health. The source material was peripheral blood, sampled on day 0 of AZD1222 vaccination.

The CDR3 sequence is CATDSPWYF. CDR3 in DNA: TGTGCCACCGACAGCCCGTGGTACTTC. The chain has TRBV7-9 and TRBJ2-7, with TRBD1 as a possible D gene (5 bases). Germline V gene sequence: CDR1 SEHNR, CDR2 FQNEAQ (reference sequence). Trimming shortened V by 10 bases and J by 12 bases, and 13 bases separated the two germline ends. The CDR3 is made up of 9 amino acids.